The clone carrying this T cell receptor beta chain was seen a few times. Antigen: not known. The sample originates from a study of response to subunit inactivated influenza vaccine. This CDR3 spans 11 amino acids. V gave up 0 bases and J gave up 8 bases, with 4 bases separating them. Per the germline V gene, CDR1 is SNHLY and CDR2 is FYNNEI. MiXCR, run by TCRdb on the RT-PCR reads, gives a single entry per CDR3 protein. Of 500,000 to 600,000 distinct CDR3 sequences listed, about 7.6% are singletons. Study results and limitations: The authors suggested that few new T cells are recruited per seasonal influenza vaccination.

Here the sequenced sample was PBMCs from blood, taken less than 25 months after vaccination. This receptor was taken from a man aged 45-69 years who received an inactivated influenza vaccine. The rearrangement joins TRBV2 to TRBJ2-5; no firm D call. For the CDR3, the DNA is TGTGCCAGCAGTGAAGCGCGTACCCAGTACTTC. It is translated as CASSEARTQYF.